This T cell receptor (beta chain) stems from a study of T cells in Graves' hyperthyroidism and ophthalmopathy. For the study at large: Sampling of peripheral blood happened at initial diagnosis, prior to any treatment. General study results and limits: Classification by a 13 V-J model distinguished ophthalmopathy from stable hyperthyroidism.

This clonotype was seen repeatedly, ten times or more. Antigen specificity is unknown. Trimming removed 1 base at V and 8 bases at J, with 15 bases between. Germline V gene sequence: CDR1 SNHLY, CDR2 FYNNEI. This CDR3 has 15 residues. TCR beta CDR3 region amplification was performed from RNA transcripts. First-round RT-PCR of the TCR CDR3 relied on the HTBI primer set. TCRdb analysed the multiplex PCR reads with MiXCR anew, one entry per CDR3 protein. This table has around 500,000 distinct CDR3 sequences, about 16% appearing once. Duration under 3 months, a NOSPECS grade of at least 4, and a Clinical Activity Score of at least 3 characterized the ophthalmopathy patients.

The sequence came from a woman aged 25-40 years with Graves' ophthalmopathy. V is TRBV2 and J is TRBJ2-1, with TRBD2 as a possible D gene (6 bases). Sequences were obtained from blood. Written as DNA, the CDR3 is TGTGCCAGCAGTGAAGGGGACTTCCTTCGAGATGAGCAGTTCTTC. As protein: CASSEGDFLRDEQFF.